The rows below give T cell receptor beta chains drawn from one sample of a study of chemoradiotherapy in HPV16-positive cancers. Measured with immunoSEQ multiplex PCR; TCRdb has only the in-frame clones, and not every one. This sample yields over 400 clones, of which 87% are seen a single time; roughly 9.5% belongs to the top ten. The sequencing here drew on tumor tissue, taken from a patient who underwent chemoradiotherapy. Receptor source: a human donor with HPV-associated anogenital cancer. CDR3s include the opening cysteine and the closing phenylalanine or tryptophan.

cdr3_length,j_call,v_call,cdr3_aa
18,TRBJ1-2,TRBV7-9,CASSAVRYHHGKTYGYTF
16,TRBJ2-1,TRBV19,CASRRGASSSYNEQFF
13,TRBJ1-2,TRBV5-5,CASSLDRQFGYTF
16,TRBJ1-2,TRBV12-5,CASGLDQGTLNHGYTF
14,TRBJ2-1,TRBV5-1,CATRTGETYNEQFF
15,TRBJ2-7,TRBV15,CATSYNRGPFSEQYF
16,TRBJ2-1,TRBV4-3,CASSQEPRGSYNEQFF
13,TRBJ1-5,TRBV15,CATSLVLGQPQHF
15,TRBJ2-3,TRBV13,CASSFDGPGPDTQYF
15,TRBJ2-7,TRBV6-1,CASRPRGHRSNEQYF
16,TRBJ2-3,TRBV18,CASSPATGDYTDTQYF
15,TRBJ1-2,TRBV5-1,CASSLGGTGDYGYTF
14,TRBJ2-5,TRBV6-5,CASSLGQGSETQYF
12,TRBJ2-7,TRBV11-2,CASSPSSYEQYF
13,TRBJ2-1,TRBV28,CASGRQTYNEQFF
12,TRBJ2-7,TRBV6-1,CATGLGIYEQYF
16,TRBJ1-1,TRBV30,CAWSGGKTGVNTEAFF
12,TRBJ2-7,TRBV6-1,CASSDHQGEQYF
14,TRBJ1-1,TRBV21-1,CASSKDGRRTEAFF
13,TRBJ1-2,TRBV5-1,CASSLQGGYGYTF
18,TRBJ2-6,TRBV5-6,CASSLGTGASSGANVLTF
13,TRBJ1-1,TRBV7-8,CASSAGTGGSAFF
16,TRBJ2-5,TRBV2,CASSGQDHLYQETQYF